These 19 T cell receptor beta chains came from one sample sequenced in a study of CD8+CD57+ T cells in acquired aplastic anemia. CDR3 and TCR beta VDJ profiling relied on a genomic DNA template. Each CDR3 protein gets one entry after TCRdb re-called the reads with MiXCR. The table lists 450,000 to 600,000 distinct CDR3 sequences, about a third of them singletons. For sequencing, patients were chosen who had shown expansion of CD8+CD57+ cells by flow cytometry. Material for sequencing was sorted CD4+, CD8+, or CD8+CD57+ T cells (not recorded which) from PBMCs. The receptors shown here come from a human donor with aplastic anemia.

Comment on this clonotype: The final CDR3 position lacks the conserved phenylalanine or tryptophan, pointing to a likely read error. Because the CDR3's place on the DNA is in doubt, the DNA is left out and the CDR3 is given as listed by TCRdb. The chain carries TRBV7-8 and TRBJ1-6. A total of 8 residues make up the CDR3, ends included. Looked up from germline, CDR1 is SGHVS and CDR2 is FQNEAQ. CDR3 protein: CASSLWNG.

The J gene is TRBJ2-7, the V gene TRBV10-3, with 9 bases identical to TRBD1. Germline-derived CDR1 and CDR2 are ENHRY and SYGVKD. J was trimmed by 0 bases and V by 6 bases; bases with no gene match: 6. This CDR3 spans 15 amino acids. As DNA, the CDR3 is TGTGCCATCAGCAACTTGGGACAGGGCTCCTACGAGCAGTACTTC. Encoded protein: CAISNLGQGSYEQYF.

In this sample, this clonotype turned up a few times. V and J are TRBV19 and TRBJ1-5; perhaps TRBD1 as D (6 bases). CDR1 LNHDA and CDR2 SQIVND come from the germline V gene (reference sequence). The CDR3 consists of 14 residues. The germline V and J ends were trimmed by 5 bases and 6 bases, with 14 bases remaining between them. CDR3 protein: CASSFETGRQPQHF. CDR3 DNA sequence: TGTGCCAGTAGTTTCGAGACAGGACGTCAGCCCCAGCATTTT.

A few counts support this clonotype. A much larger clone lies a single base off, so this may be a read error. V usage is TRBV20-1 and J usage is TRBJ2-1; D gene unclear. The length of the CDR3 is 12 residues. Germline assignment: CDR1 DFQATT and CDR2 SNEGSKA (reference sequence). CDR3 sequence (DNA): TGCAGTGCTAGACGGCAGTACAATGAGCAGTCCTTC. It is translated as CSARRQYNEQSF.

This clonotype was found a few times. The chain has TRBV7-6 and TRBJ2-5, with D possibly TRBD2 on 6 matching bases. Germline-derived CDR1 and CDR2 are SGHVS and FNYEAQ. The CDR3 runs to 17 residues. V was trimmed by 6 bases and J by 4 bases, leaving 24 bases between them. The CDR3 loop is CASSRQQGGGGRETQYF. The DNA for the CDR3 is TGTGCCAGCAGTCGTCAACAAGGTGGGGGAGGTCGAGAGACCCAGTACTTC.

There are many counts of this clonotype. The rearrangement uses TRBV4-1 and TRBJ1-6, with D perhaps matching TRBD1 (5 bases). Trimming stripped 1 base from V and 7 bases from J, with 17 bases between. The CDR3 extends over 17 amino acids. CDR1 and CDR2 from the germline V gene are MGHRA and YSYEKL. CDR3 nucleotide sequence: TGCGCCAGCAGCCAAGGATGGGCCGCAGGGCGGAATTCACCCCTCCACTTT. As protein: CASSQGWAAGRNSPLHF.

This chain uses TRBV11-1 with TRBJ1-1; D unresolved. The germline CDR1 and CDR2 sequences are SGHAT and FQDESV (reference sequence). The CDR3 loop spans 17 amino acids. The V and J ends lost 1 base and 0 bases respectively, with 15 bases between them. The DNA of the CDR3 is TGTGCCAGCAGCTTAGGGCCCCCGGAGGGAATGAACACTGAAGCTTTCTTT. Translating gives CASSLGPPEGMNTEAFF.

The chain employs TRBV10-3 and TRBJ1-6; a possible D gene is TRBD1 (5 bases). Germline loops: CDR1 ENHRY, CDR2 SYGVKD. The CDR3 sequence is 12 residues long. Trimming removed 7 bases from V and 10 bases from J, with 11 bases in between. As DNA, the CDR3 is TGTGCCATCAATGGGAGGGGCTCACCCCTCCACTTT. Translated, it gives CAINGRGSPLHF.

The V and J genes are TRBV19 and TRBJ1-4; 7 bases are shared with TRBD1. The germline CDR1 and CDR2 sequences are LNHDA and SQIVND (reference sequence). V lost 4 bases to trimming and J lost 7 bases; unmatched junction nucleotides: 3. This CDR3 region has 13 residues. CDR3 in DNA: TGTGCCAGTAGTACCGGGACAGTTGAAAAACTGTTTTTT. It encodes CASSTGTVEKLFF.

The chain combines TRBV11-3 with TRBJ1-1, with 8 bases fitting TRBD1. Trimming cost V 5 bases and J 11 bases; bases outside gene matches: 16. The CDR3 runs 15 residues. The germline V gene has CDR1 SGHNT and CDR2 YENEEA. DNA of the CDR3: TGTGCCAGCAGCCCCAGTATCGGACAGGGACTGGATGCTTTCTTT. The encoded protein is CASSPSIGQGLDAFF.

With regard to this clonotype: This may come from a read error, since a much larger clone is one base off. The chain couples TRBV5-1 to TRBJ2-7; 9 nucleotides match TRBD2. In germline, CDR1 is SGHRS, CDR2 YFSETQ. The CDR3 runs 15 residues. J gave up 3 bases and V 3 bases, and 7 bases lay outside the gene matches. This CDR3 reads CASSSGLAPDYEQYF. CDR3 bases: TGCGCCAGCAGCTCGGGACTAGCCCCGGACTACGAGCAGTACTTC. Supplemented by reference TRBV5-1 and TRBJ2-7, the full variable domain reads KAGVTQTPRYLIKTRGQQVTLSCSPISGHRSVSWYQQTPGQGLQFLFEYFSETQRNKGNFPGRFSGRQFSNSRSEMNVSTLELGDSALYLCASSSGLAPDYEQYFGPGTRLTVT.

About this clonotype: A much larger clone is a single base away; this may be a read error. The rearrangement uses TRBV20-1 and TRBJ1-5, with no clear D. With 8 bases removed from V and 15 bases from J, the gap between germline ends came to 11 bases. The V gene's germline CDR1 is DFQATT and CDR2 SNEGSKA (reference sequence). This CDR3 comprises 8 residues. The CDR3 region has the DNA TGCAGTTCCGGGTCCCGGCATTTT. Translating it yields CSSGSRHF.

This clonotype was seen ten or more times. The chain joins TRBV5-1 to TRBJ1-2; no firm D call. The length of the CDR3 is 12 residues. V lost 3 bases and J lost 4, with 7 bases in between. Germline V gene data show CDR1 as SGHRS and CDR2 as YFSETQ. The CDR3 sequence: CASSSDTYGYTF. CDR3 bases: TGCGCCAGCAGCTCCGACACCTATGGCTACACCTTC.

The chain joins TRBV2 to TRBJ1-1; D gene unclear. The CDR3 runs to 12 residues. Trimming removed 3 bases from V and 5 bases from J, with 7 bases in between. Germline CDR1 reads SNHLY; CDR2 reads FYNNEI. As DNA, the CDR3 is TGTGCCAGCAGTGACGGCAGAACTGAAGCTTTCTTT. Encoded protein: CASSDGRTEAFF.

The CDR3 reads CASRDRGSADTQYF. The CDR3 region has the DNA TGTGCCAGCAGGGATCGGGGTAGCGCAGATACGCAGTATTTT. The chain joins TRBV7-9 to TRBJ2-3, with D possibly TRBD2 on 5 matching bases. V shed 6 bases and J shed 4 bases, with 14 bases lying between them. Germline-derived CDR1 and CDR2 are SEHNR and FQNEAQ (reference sequence). The CDR3 runs to 14 residues.

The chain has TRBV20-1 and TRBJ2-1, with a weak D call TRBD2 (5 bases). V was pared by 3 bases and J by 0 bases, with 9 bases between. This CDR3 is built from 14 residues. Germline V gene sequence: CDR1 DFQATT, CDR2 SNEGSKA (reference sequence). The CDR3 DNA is TGCAGTGCTAGTGGACTGAACTCCTACAATGAGCAGTTCTTC. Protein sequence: CSASGLNSYNEQFF.

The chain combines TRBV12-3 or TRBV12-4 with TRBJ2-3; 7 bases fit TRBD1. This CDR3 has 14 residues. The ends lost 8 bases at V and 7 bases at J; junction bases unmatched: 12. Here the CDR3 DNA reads TGTGCCAGCTCGTCAAAGGGACAGAGAAATACGCAGTATTTT. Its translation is CASSSKGQRNTQYF.

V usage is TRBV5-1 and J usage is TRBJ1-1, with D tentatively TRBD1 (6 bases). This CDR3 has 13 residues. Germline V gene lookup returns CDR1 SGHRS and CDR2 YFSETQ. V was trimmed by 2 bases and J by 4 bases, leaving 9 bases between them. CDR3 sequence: CASSFGGATEAFF. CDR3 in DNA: TGCGCCAGCAGCTTTGGGGGGGCCACTGAAGCTTTCTTT. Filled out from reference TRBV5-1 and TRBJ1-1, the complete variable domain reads KAGVTQTPRYLIKTRGQQVTLSCSPISGHRSVSWYQQTPGQGLQFLFEYFSETQRNKGNFPGRFSGRQFSNSRSEMNVSTLELGDSALYLCASSFGGATEAFFGQGTRLTVV.

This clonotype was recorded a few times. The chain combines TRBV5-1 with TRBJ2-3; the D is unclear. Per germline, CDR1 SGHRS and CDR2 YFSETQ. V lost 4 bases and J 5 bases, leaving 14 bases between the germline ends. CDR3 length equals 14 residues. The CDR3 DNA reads TGCGCCAGCAGCGGGCCCAGCGAGAGAGATACGCAGTATTTT. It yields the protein CASSGPSERDTQYF.